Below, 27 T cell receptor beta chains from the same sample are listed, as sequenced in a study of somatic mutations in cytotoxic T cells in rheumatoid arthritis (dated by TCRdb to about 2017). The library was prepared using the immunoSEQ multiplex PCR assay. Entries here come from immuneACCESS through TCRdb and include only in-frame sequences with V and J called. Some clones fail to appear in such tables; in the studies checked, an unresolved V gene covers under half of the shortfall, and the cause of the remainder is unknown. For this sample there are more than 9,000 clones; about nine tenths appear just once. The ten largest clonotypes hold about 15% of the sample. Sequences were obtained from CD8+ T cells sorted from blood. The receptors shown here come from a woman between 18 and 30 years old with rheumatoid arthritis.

The CDR3 nucleotides read TGTGCCAGCAACAGGGGCGGCTACACCTTC. It translates to CASNRGGYTF. J is TRBJ1-2 and V is TRBV28; 7 bases fit TRBD1. Germline lookup yields CDR1 MDHEN and CDR2 SYDVKM. V trimming: 7 bases; J trimming: 8 bases; junction bases outside the gene matches: 1. The CDR3 consists of 10 residues.

CDR3 bases: TGCGCCAGCAGCCAAGACGTCCCGTTCGTCGAGCAGTACTTC. Its protein product is CASSQDVPFVEQYF. This sequence joins TRBV4-1 and TRBJ2-7, with no clear D. CDR3 length: 14 residues. In germline, CDR1 is MGHRA, CDR2 YSYEKL. The V end lost 0 bases, the J end lost 6 bases, and 12 bases lay between the germline ends.

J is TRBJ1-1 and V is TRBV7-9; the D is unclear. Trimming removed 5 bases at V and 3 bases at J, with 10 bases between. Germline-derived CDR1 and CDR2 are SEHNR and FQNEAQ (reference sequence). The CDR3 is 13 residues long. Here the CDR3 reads CASSLTTDTEAFF. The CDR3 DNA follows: TGTGCCAGCAGCCTGACAACAGACACTGAAGCTTTCTTT.

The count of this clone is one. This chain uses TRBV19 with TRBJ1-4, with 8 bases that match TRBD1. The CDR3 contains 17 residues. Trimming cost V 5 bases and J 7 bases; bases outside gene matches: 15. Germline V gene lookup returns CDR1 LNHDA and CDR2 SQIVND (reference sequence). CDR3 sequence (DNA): TGTGCCAGTAGTCCCCGGACAGGGTGGGATCTGGCTGAAAAACTGTTTTTT. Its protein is CASSPRTGWDLAEKLFF.

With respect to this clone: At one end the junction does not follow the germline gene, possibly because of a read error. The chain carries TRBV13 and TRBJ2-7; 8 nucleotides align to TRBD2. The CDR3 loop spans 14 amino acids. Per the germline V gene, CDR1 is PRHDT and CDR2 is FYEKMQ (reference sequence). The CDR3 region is CASSVGTRPYEQYF. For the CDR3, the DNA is TGTGCCAGCAGCGTAGGGACTAGACCTTACGAGCAGTACTTC. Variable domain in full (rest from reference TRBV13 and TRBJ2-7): AAGVIQSPRHLIKEKRETATLKCYPIPRHDTVYWYQQGPGQDPQFLISFYEKMQSDKGSIPDRFSAQQFSDYHSELNMSSLELGDSALYFCASSVGTRPYEQYFGPGTRLTVT.

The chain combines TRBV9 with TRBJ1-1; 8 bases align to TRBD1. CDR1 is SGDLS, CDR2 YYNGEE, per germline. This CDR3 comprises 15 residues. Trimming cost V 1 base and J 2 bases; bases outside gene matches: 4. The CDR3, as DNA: TGTGCCAGCAGCGTATCGACAGGGGAAAACACTGAAGCTTTCTTT. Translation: CASSVSTGENTEAFF.

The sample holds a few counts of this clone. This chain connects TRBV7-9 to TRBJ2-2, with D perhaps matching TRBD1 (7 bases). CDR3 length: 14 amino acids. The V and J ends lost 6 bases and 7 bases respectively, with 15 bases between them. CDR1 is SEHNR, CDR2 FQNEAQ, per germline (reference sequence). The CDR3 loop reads CASSRGGGVGELFF. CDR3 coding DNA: TGTGCCAGCAGTCGTGGAGGGGGCGTCGGGGAGCTGTTTTTT.

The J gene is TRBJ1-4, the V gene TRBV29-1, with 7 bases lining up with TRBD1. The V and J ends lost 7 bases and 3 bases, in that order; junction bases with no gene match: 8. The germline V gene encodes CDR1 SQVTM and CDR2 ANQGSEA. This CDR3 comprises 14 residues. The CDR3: CSGSHRGSNEKLFF. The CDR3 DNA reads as TGCAGCGGCTCCCACAGGGGATCTAATGAAAAACTGTTTTTT.

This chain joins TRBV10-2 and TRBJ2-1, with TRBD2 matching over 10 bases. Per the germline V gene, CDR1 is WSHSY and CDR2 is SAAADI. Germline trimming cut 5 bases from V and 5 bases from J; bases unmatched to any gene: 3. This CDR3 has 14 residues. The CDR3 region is CASSLAGAHNEQFF. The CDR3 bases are TGCGCCAGCAGTCTAGCGGGAGCACACAATGAGCAGTTCTTC.

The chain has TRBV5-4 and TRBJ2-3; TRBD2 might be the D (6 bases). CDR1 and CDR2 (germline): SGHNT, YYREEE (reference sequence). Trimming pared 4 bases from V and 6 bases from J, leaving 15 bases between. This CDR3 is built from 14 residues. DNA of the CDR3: TGTGCCAGCAGCACCGGGACTCTCAGTGATACGCAGTATTTT. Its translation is CASSTGTLSDTQYF. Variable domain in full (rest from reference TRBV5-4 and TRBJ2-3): ETGVTQSPTHLIKTRGQQVTLRCSSQSGHNTVSWYQQALGQGPQFIFQYYREEENGRGNFPPRFSGLQFPNYSSELNVNALELDDSALYLCASSTGTLSDTQYFGPGTRLTVL.

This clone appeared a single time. CDR3 protein: CASSFGGSYGYTF. The CDR3 DNA sequence: TGTGCCAGCAGTTTCGGGGGGAGTTATGGCTACACCTTC. The rearrangement joins TRBV5-6 to TRBJ1-2; perhaps TRBD1 as D (5 bases). Germline V lookup: CDR1 SGHDT, CDR2 YYEEEE. CDR3 length equals 13 residues. Deletions cut 5 bases from V and 5 bases from J, with 13 bases between.

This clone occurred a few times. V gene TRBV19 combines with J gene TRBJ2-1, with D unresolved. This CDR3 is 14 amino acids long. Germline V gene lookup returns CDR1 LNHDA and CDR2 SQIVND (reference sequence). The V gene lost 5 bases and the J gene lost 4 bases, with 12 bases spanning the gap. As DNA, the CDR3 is TGTGCCAGTAGTTGGGCAGATCTATACAATGAGCAGTTCTTC. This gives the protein CASSWADLYNEQFF. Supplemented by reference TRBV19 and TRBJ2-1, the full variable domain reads DGGITQSPKYLFRKEGQNVTLSCEQNLNHDAMYWYRQDPGQGLRLIYYSQIVNDFQKGDIAEGYSVSREKKESFPLTVTSAQKNPTAFYLCASSWADLYNEQFFGPGTRLTVL.

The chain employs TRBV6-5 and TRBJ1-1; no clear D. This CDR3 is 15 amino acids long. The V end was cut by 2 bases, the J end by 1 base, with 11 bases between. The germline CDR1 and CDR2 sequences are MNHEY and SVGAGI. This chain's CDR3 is CASSYGERGNTEAFF. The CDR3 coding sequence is TGTGCCAGCAGTTACGGGGAGCGGGGGAACACTGAAGCTTTCTTT.

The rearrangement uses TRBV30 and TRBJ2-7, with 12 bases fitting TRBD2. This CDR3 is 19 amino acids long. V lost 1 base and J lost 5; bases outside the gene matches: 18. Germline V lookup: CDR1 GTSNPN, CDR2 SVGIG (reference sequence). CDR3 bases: TGTGCCTGGAGTGAATCTAGCGCGGGGCTAGCGGGGGGGGCGAACGAGCAGTACTTC. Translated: CAWSESSAGLAGGANEQYF.

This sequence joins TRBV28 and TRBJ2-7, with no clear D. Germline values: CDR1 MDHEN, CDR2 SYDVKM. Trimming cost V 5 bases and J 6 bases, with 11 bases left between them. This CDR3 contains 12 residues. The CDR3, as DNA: TGTGCCAGCAGTCCACGGTACGGCGAGCAGTACTTC. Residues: CASSPRYGEQYF.

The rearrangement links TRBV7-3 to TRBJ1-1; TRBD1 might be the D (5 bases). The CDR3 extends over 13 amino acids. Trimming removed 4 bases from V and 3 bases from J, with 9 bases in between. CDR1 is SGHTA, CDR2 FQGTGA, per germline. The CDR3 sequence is CASSSWGDTEAFF. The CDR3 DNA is TGTGCCAGCAGCTCGTGGGGGGACACTGAAGCTTTCTTT.

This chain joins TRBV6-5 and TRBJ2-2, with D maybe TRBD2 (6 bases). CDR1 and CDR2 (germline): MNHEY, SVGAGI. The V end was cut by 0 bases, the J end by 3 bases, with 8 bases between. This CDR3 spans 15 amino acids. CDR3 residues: CASSYSGGDTGELFF. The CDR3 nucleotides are TGTGCCAGCAGTTACTCTGGCGGGGACACCGGGGAGCTGTTTTTT.

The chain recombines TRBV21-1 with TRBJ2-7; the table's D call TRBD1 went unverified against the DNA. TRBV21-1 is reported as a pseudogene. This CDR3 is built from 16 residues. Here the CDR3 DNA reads TGTGCCAGCAGCCCGCCGAGGGGACAGGGGTCCTACGAGCAGTACTTC. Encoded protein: CASSPPRGQGSYEQYF.

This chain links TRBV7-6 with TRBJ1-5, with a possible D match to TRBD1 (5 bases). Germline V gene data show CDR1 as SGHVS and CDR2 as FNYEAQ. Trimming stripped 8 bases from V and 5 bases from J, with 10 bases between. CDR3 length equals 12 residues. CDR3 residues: CASSGGDQPQHF. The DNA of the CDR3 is TGTGCCAGCTCGGGGGGGGATCAGCCCCAGCATTTT.

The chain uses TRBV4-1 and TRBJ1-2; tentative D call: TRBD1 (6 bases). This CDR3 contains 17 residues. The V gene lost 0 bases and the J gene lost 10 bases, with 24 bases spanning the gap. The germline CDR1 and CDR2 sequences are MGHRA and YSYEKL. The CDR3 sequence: CASSQEPLQGSPSPYTF. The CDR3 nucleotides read TGCGCCAGCAGCCAAGAGCCATTACAGGGATCGCCAAGCCCCTACACCTTC.

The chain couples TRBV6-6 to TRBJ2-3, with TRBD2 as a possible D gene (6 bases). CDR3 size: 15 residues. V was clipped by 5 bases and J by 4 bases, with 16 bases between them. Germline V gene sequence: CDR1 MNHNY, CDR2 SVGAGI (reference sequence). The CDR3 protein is CASSGPGALADTQYF. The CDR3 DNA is TGTGCCAGCAGTGGACCGGGAGCCCTAGCAGATACGCAGTATTTT.

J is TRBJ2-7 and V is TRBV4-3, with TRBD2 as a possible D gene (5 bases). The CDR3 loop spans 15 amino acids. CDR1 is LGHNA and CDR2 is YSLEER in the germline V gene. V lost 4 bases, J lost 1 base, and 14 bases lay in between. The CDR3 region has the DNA TGCGCCAGCAGCCCTGGTAGCGACGTTTCCTACGAGCAGTACTTC. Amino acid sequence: CASSPGSDVSYEQYF.

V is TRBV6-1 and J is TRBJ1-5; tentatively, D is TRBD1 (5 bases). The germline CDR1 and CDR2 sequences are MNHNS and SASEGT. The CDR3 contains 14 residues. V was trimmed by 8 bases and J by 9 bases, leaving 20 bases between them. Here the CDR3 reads CASLGGGDHGPQHF. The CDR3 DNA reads TGTGCCAGCCTCGGGGGGGGAGATCACGGGCCCCAGCATTTT.

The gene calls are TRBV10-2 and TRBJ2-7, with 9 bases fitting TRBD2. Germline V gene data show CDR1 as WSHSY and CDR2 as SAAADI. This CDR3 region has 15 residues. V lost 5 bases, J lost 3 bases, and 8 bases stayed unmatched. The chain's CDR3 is CASSFVTSGDYEQYF. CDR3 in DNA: TGCGCCAGCAGTTTCGTGACTAGCGGAGACTACGAGCAGTACTTC.

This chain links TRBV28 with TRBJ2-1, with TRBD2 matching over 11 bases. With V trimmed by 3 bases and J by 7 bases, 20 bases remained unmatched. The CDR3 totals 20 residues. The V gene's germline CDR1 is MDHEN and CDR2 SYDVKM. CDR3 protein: CASSFFTSGSRALPPNEQFF. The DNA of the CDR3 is TGTGCCAGCAGTTTTTTCACTAGCGGGAGTCGGGCTCTCCCCCCGAATGAGCAGTTCTTC. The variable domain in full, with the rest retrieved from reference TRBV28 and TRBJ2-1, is DVKVTQSSRYLVKRTGEKVFLECVQDMDHENMFWYRQDPGLGLRLIYFSYDVKMKEKGDIPEGYSVSREKKERFSLILESASTNQTSMYLCASSFFTSGSRALPPNEQFFGPGTRLTVL.

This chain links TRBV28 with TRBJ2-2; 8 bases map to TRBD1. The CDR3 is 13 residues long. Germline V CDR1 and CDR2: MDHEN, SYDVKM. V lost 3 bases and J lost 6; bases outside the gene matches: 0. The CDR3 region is CASSLDRAGELFF. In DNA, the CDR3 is TGTGCCAGCAGTTTGGACAGGGCCGGGGAGCTGTTTTTT.

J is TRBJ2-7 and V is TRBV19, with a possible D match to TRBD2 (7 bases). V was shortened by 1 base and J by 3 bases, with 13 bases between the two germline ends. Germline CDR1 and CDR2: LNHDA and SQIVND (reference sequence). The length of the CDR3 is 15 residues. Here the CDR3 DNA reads TGTGCCAGTAGTATAGGCGGGGGCTCCTACTACGAGCAGTACTTC. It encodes CASSIGGGSYYEQYF.